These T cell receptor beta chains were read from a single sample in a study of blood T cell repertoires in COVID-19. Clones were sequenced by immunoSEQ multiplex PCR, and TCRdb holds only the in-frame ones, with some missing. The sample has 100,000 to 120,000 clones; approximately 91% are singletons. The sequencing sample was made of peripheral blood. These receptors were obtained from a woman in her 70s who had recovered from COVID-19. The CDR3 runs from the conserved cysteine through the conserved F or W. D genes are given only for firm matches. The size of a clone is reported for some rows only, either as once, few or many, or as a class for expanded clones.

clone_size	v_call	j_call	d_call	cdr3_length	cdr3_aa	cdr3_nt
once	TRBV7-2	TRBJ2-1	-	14	CASSLQRGYNEQFF	TGTGCCAGCAGCTTACAACGGGGCTACAATGAGCAGTTCTTC
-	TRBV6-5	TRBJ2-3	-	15	CASSLLELSADTQYF	TGTGCCAGCAGCCTCTTGGAGTTGAGTGCAGATACGCAGTATTTT
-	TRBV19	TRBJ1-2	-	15	CASSTPGLPMAGYTF	TGTGCCAGTAGTACCCCGGGACTGCCTATGGCTGGCTACACCTTC
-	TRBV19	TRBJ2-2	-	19	CASRPRGLGVSSNTGELFF	TGTGCCAGTAGGCCGCGGGGATTAGGGGTTTCTTCAAACACCGGGGAGCTGTTTTTT
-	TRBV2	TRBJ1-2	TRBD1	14	CASKAGQGDYGYTF	TGTGCCAGCAAGGCTGGACAGGGCGACTATGGCTACACCTTC
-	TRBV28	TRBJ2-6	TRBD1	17	CASRETGPQSRANVLTF	TGTGCCAGCAGGGAGACAGGGCCCCAGTCGAGGGCCAACGTCCTGACTTTC
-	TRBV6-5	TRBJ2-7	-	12	CASGSPSYEQYF	TGTGCCTCAGGGTCCCCCTCCTACGAGCAGTACTTC
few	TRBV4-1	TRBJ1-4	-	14	CASSQPRANEKLFF	TGCGCCAGCAGCCAGCCCAGGGCTAATGAAAAACTGTTTTTT
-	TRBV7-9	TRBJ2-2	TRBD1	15	CASREGASNTGELFF	TGTGCCAGCAGAGAGGGGGCTTCAAACACCGGGGAGCTGTTTTTT
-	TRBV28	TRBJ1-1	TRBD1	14	CASIRYRGLTEAFF	TGTGCCAGCATCAGGTACAGGGGTTTAACTGAAGCTTTCTTT
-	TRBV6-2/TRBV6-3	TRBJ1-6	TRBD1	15	CASSQGGTGGSPLHF	TGTGCCAGCAGCCAAGGAGGGACAGGGGGTTCACCCCTCCACTTT
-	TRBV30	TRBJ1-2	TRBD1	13	CAWRVGQGNGYTF	TGTGCCTGGAGGGTTGGACAGGGCAATGGCTACACCTTC
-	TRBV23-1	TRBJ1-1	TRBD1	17	CASSQSRTGGRGTEAFF	TGCGCCAGCAGTCAATCGCGGACAGGGGGCCGGGGCACTGAAGCTTTCTTT
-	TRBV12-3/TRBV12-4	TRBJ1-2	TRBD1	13	CASSLTQGGGYTF	TGTGCCAGCAGTTTAACACAGGGGGGAGGCTACACCTTC
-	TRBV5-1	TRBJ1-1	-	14	CASSALSLNTEAFF	TGCGCCAGCAGCGCACTAAGCTTGAACACTGAAGCTTTCTTT
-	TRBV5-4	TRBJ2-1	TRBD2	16	CASSFSLAGGRNEQFF	TGTGCCAGCAGTTTCTCCCTAGCGGGGGGGCGTAATGAGCAGTTCTTC
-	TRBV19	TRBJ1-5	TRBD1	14	CASSQDRDNQPQHF	TGTGCCAGTAGCCAGGACAGGGATAATCAGCCCCAGCATTTT
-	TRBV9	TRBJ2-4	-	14	CASSVDSTGGIQYF	TGTGCCAGCAGCGTAGATAGTACCGGGGGCATTCAGTACTTC
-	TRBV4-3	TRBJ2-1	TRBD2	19	CASSHLTGFLAGVYNEQFF	TGCGCCAGCAGCCACCTAACGGGTTTTTTAGCGGGAGTCTACAATGAGCAGTTCTTC
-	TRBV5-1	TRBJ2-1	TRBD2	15	CASSLDTGTRNEQFF	TGCGCCAGCAGCTTGGACACCGGGACTAGGAATGAGCAGTTCTTC
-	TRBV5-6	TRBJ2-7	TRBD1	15	CASRGRQGDSYEQYF	TGTGCCAGCAGGGGGAGACAGGGGGACTCCTACGAGCAGTACTTC
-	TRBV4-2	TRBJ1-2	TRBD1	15	CASSPQLQGAYGYTF	TGTGCCAGCAGCCCGCAACTCCAGGGGGCCTATGGCTACACCTTC
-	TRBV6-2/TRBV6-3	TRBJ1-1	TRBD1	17	CASSYPPTRDRNTEAFF	TGTGCCAGCAGTTACCCACCGACCCGGGACAGAAACACTGAAGCTTTCTTT
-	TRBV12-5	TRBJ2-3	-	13	CASGLSSTDTQYF	TGTGCTAGTGGTTTGTCAAGCACAGATACGCAGTATTTT
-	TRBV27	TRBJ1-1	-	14	CASSPQVFYTEAFF	TGTGCCAGCAGTCCCCAGGTTTTCTACACTGAAGCTTTCTTT
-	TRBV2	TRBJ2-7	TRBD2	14	CASASGGNSYEQYF	TGTGCCAGCGCTAGCGGGGGTAACTCCTACGAGCAGTACTTC
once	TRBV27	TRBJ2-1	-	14	CASSPRRFYNEQFF	TGTGCCAGCAGTCCGAGGCGGTTCTACAATGAGCAGTTCTTC
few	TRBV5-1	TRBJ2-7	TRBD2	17	CASSPGTSGRVSYEQYF	TGCGCCAGCAGCCCGGGGACTAGCGGGAGGGTATCCTACGAGCAGTACTTC
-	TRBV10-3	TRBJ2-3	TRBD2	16	CAISDQLAGAVDTQYF	TGTGCCATCAGTGACCAGCTAGCGGGAGCGGTTGATACGCAGTATTTT
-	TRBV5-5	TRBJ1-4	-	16	CASTDRDQATNEKLFF	TGTGCCAGCACCGACCGTGACCAGGCGACTAATGAAAAACTGTTTTTT
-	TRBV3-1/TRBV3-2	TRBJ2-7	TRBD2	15	CASSQGLAGGNEQYF	TGTGCCAGCAGCCAAGGTCTAGCGGGAGGGAACGAGCAGTACTTC
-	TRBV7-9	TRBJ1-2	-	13	CASSLSRDDGYTF	TGTGCCAGCAGCTTAAGCAGGGATGATGGCTACACCTTC
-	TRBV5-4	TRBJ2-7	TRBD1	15	CASSLPGTESYEQYF	TGTGCCAGCAGTTTACCCGGGACAGAATCCTACGAGCAGTACTTC
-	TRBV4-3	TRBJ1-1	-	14	CASSAGLMNTEAFF	TGCGCCAGCAGCGCGGGCCTCATGAACACTGAAGCTTTCTTT
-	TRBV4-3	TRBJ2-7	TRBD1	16	CASSQAPRDSSYEQYF	TGCGCCAGCAGCCAAGCTCCACGGGACAGCTCCTACGAGCAGTACTTC
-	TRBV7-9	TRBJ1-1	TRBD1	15	CASSFYRGVGTEAFF	TGTGCCAGCAGCTTTTACAGGGGTGTGGGAACTGAAGCTTTCTTT
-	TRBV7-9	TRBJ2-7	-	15	CASSVAGALSYEQYF	TGTGCCAGCAGCGTGGCGGGGGCCCTCTCCTACGAGCAGTACTTC
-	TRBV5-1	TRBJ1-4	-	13	CASSLSGNEKLFF	TGCGCCAGCAGCTTATCCGGGAATGAAAAACTGTTTTTT
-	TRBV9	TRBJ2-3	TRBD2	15	CASSFSGSGADTQYF	TGTGCCAGCAGCTTTAGCGGGAGCGGGGCAGATACGCAGTATTTT
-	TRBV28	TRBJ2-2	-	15	CASTTGGAYTGELFF	TGTGCCAGCACCACGGGGGGCGCTTACACCGGGGAGCTGTTTTTT
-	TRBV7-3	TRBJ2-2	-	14	CASSLTGAGGELFF	TGTGCCAGCAGCTTAACGGGCGCCGGAGGGGAGCTGTTTTTT
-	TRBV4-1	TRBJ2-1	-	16	CASSQDRAGTYNEQFF	TGCGCCAGCAGCCAAGATCGGGCGGGTACTTACAATGAGCAGTTCTTC